These 27 T cell receptor beta chains originate from one sample sequenced in a study of blood T cell repertoires in COVID-19. The protocol was immunoSEQ multiplex PCR, while the TCRdb copy is restricted to in-frame clones and leaves out a portion. The profile shows 120,000 or so clones, around 80% of them singletons. Input material: peripheral blood. The receptors originated from a man between 50 and 59 years old with acute or convalescent COVID-19.

This clone turned up a few times. CDR3 amino acids: CASTRTGGTGELFF. In DNA form, the CDR3 reads TGTGCCAGCACCCGGACAGGCGGAACCGGGGAGCTGTTTTTT. The chain combines TRBV6-5 with TRBJ2-2; 7 nucleotides match TRBD1. The CDR3 has 14 residues. Germline V gene lookup returns CDR1 MNHEY and CDR2 SVGAGI. With V trimmed by 7 bases and J by 5 bases, 7 bases remained unmatched.

J is TRBJ2-6 and V is TRBV5-1; 7 nucleotides line up with TRBD1. V dropped 4 bases and J dropped 0; count of bases not matched to a gene: 13. This CDR3 is built from 19 residues. Per the germline V gene, CDR1 is SGHRS and CDR2 is YFSETQ. CDR3 coding DNA: TGCGCCAGCAGCCCTACCGGGACAGAGCTCGACTCTGGGGCCAACGTCCTGACTTTC. This codes for CASSPTGTELDSGANVLTF.

The genes are TRBV6-2 or TRBV6-3 and TRBJ1-2; weak D call: TRBD1 (6 bases). Trimming stripped 2 bases from V and 10 bases from J, with 20 bases between. This CDR3 is 15 amino acids long. Germline CDR1 is MNHEY and CDR2 is SVGEGT. CDR3 DNA: TGTGCCAGCAGTTACCTTTACAGGGAGTTTCATGTCTACACCTTC. It is translated as CASSYLYREFHVYTF.

CDR3 nucleotide sequence: TGTGCCAGCAGCGCCGAGCGGGCAAGGGTAAATGAGCAGTTCTTC. It translates to CASSAERARVNEQFF. V is TRBV7-3 and J is TRBJ2-1, with a tentative D call TRBD2 (6 bases). This CDR3 has 15 residues. With 5 bases removed from V and 7 bases from J, the gap between germline ends came to 18 bases. CDR1 is SGHTA and CDR2 is FQGTGA in the germline V gene.

The rearrangement uses TRBV7-8 and TRBJ1-1, with a tentative D call TRBD1 (6 bases). Germline V gene data show CDR1 as SGHVS and CDR2 as FQNEAQ. The CDR3 consists of 13 residues. V dropped 9 bases and J dropped 2 bases, with 13 bases sitting between them. The CDR3 bases are TGTGCCAGTATGATGGACAGAAACACTGAAGCTTTCTTT. This codes for CASMMDRNTEAFF.

CDR3 residues: CASSPIGSTSGNTIYF. Written as DNA, the CDR3 is TGTGCCAGCAGTCCCATCGGGAGTACCTCTGGAAACACCATATATTTT. J is TRBJ1-3 and V is TRBV27; D remains ambiguous. CDR3 length: 16 residues. Germline-derived CDR1 and CDR2 are MNHEY and SMNVEV (reference sequence). V was clipped by 5 bases and J by 0 bases, with 14 bases between them.

CDR3 nucleotides: TGTGCCAGCAGTTACCCCGGGACTAGAGGAATTGAGCAGTTCTTC. Translated, it gives CASSYPGTRGIEQFF. The chain carries TRBV6-5 and TRBJ2-1, with TRBD2 identical over 8 bases. V dropped 2 bases and J dropped 9; count of bases not matched to a gene: 9. Per germline, CDR1 MNHEY and CDR2 SVGAGI. The CDR3 length is 15 residues.

The V call is TRBV29-1, the J call TRBJ2-3, with D possibly TRBD2 on 7 matching bases. Germline V gene lookup returns CDR1 SQVTM and CDR2 ANQGSEA. The CDR3 runs to 13 residues. CDR3 bases: TGCACAGCGAATAGGGGGGGCAAGGATACGCAGTATTTT. Its protein product is CTANRGGKDTQYF.

The chain is built from TRBV15 and TRBJ2-5; TRBD2 is a possible D gene (6 bases). CDR1 LNHNV and CDR2 YYDKDF come from the germline V gene (reference sequence). CDR3 length: 15 amino acids. Deletions cut 0 bases from V and 5 bases from J, with 13 bases between. CDR3 sequence (DNA): TGTGCCACCAGCAGAGATTTCGTTAGCGGTGAGACCCAGTACTTC. Residues: CATSRDFVSGETQYF.

The chain joins TRBV11-1 to TRBJ2-7, with D unclear. Germline V CDR1 and CDR2: SGHAT, FQDESV (reference sequence). The V and J ends lost 2 bases and 6 bases respectively, with 14 bases between them. The CDR3 has 14 residues. The DNA of the CDR3 is TGTGCCAGCAGCTTAAGCCTCTCTAGTGGCGAGCAGTACTTC. It encodes CASSLSLSSGEQYF.

The gene calls are TRBV19 and TRBJ2-7; TRBD2 agrees at 11 bases. Germline-derived CDR1 and CDR2 are LNHDA and SQIVND (reference sequence). With 3 bases clipped from V and 5 bases from J, the junction kept 9 bases outside the gene matches. The CDR3 totals 16 residues. The CDR3 loop is CASSMSLAGGLNEQYF. CDR3 coding DNA: TGTGCCAGTAGTATGTCTCTAGCGGGGGGTTTAAACGAGCAGTACTTC.

V and J are TRBV5-1 and TRBJ1-1; 11 bases match TRBD1. Germline-derived CDR1 and CDR2 are SGHRS and YFSETQ. The trim removed 5 bases at V and 4 bases at J, leaving 4 bases unmatched. The CDR3 spans 14 residues. CDR3 loop: CASSAGTGGTEAFF. CDR3 bases: TGCGCCAGCAGTGCCGGGACAGGGGGCACTGAAGCTTTCTTT.

The CDR3 loop reads CASSQATGFGGTDTQYF. The CDR3 coding sequence is TGTGCCAGCAGCCAAGCTACGGGATTTGGTGGCACAGATACGCAGTATTTT. The rearrangement joins TRBV3-1 (or the pseudogene TRBV3-2) to TRBJ2-3; TRBD2 is a possible D gene (5 bases). The ends were cut back, 1 base at V and 1 base at J, with 15 bases in the middle. Germline V CDR1 and CDR2: LGHDT, YNNKEL (reference sequence). This CDR3 spans 17 amino acids.

The gene calls are TRBV12-3 or TRBV12-4 and TRBJ1-5; perhaps TRBD1 as D (6 bases). CDR3 length: 13 amino acids. V was shortened by 3 bases and J by 7 bases, with 10 bases between the two germline ends. In DNA, the CDR3 is TGTGCCAGCAGTTTCGGGGGGGGCCAGCCCCAGCATTTT. As protein: CASSFGGGQPQHF.

There are many counts of this clone. CDR3 protein: CASSGRAGYEQYF. The CDR3 nucleotides read TGTGCCAGTAGCGGGAGGGCCGGCTACGAGCAGTACTTC. The chain combines TRBV3-1 (or the pseudogene TRBV3-2) with TRBJ2-7; 11 bases line up with TRBD2. Germline loops: CDR1 LGHDT, CDR2 YNNKEL (reference sequence). This CDR3 region has 13 residues. Trimming took 9 bases from V and 3 from J; bases not matched to a gene: 4.

The genes are TRBV7-6 and TRBJ2-4; 14 bases map to TRBD2. The germline CDR1 and CDR2 sequences are SGHVS and FNYEAQ. After removal of 5 bases from V and 2 bases from J, the junction contained 11 bases not matched to a gene. The CDR3 contains 19 residues. CDR3 residues: CASSLYGLAGGGTKNIQYF. CDR3 sequence (DNA): TGTGCCAGCAGCCTCTACGGACTAGCGGGAGGTGGAACCAAAAACATTCAGTACTTC.

The chain employs TRBV19 and TRBJ2-5; D gene ambiguous. Germline lookup yields CDR1 LNHDA and CDR2 SQIVND (reference sequence). The CDR3 runs to 13 residues. Trimming removed 6 bases from V and 4 bases from J, with 12 bases in between. Here the CDR3 DNA reads TGTGCCAGTAGGTTCACCGATAGAGAGACCCAGTACTTC. This codes for CASRFTDRETQYF.

The rearrangement links TRBV5-1 to TRBJ1-2, with a weak D call TRBD1 (5 bases). This CDR3 spans 14 amino acids. Germline V gene lookup returns CDR1 SGHRS and CDR2 YFSETQ. Trimming left V 0 bases short and J 3 bases short, with 9 bases between. The CDR3 DNA follows: TGCGCCAGCAGCTTGGAGGGGCTGGACTATGGCTACACCTTC. Translating it yields CASSLEGLDYGYTF.

The chain is built from TRBV19 and TRBJ2-3; 11 nucleotides agree with TRBD2. Germline CDR1 is LNHDA and CDR2 is SQIVND (reference sequence). V lost 5 bases to trimming and J lost 8 bases; unmatched junction nucleotides: 18. This CDR3 contains 18 residues. This CDR3 reads CASSPPPYSGGVDGTQYF. As DNA, the CDR3 is TGTGCCAGTAGTCCACCCCCCTATAGCGGGGGGGTCGACGGTACGCAGTATTTT.

The V call is TRBV7-9, the J call TRBJ1-2; possible D gene TRBD1, 5 bases. Germline loops: CDR1 SEHNR, CDR2 FQNEAQ (reference sequence). V dropped 1 base and J dropped 12 bases, with 18 bases sitting between them. The length of the CDR3 is 14 residues. CDR3 sequence (DNA): TGTGCCAGCAGCTTAGTATTCCAGGGTCTAGGAGACACCTTC. It is translated as CASSLVFQGLGDTF.

The rearrangement uses TRBV2 and TRBJ1-6; D not resolved. V lost 2 bases and J 6 bases, leaving 11 bases between the germline ends. In germline, CDR1 is SNHLY, CDR2 FYNNEI. The CDR3 extends over 15 amino acids. As DNA, the CDR3 is TGTGCCAGCAGTGAACGGGGATTTGGTAATTCACCCCTCCACTTT. It encodes CASSERGFGNSPLHF.

The CDR3 DNA reads as TGTGCCAGCTCACCACCGGCGCGGGGGTCCAAAAACATTCAGTACTTC. It translates to CASSPPARGSKNIQYF. This chain uses TRBV18 with TRBJ2-4; the match to TRBD2 covers 7 bases. The length of the CDR3 is 16 residues. Germline lookup yields CDR1 KGHSH and CDR2 LQKENI. Trimming took 0 bases from V and 2 from J; bases not matched to a gene: 4. Based on the CDR3 plus reference TRBV18 and TRBJ2-4, the full variable domain is NAGVMQNPRHLVRRRGQEARLRCSPMKGHSHVYWYRQLPEEGLKFMVYLQKENIIDESGMPKERFSAEFPKEGPSILRIQQVVRGDSAAYFCASSPPARGSKNIQYFGAGTRLSVL.

The chain carries TRBV19 and TRBJ2-5; D not certain. Trimming left V 3 bases short and J 2 bases short, with 7 bases between. There are 13 residues in the CDR3. The germline CDR1 and CDR2 sequences are LNHDA and SQIVND (reference sequence). The CDR3, as DNA: TGTGCCAGTAGTATCCAGATACAAGAGACCCAGTACTTC. Its protein product is CASSIQIQETQYF.

This clone was detected a few times. CDR3 region: CASSPVTYSSGANVLTF. The CDR3 nucleotides read TGTGCCAGCTCACCGGTGACGTACAGCTCTGGGGCCAACGTCCTGACTTTC. V and J are TRBV18 and TRBJ2-6; D remains ambiguous. The V gene's germline CDR1 is KGHSH and CDR2 LQKENI. V lost 3 bases to trimming and J lost 0 bases, with 12 bases between them. The CDR3 is 17 residues long. Drawing the rest from reference TRBV18 and TRBJ2-6, the complete variable domain is NAGVMQNPRHLVRRRGQEARLRCSPMKGHSHVYWYRQLPEEGLKFMVYLQKENIIDESGMPKERFSAEFPKEGPSILRIQQVVRGDSAAYFCASSPVTYSSGANVLTFGAGSRLTVL.

V usage is TRBV28 and J usage is TRBJ1-4; 9 bases match TRBD1. CDR1 MDHEN and CDR2 SYDVKM come from the germline V gene. V gave up 5 bases and J gave up 7 bases; unmatched junction bases: 8. The CDR3 runs to 15 residues. The CDR3 DNA reads as TGTGCCAGCAGTCCCGGGACAGGGTATAGTGAAAAACTGTTTTTT. Protein: CASSPGTGYSEKLFF.

This clone was detected many times. This chain's CDR3 is CASSGTGGTDTQYF. CDR3 sequence (DNA): TGTGCCAGCAGCGGGACAGGGGGCACAGATACGCAGTATTTT. The chain carries TRBV9 and TRBJ2-3, with 9 bases matching TRBD1. The CDR3 sequence is 14 residues long. J gave up 1 base and V 3 bases, and 0 bases lay outside the gene matches. Germline values: CDR1 SGDLS, CDR2 YYNGEE.

The chain links TRBV27 to TRBJ2-5, with 16 bases lining up with TRBD2. This CDR3 comprises 20 residues. The V gene's germline CDR1 is MNHEY and CDR2 SMNVEV (reference sequence). Trimming took 7 bases from V and 1 from J; bases not matched to a gene: 15. CDR3 in amino acids: CASTPLGTSGRAWSQETQYF. DNA for the CDR3: TGTGCCAGCACACCGCTCGGGACTAGCGGGAGGGCCTGGTCCCAAGAGACCCAGTACTTC.